What follows are 13 T cell receptor beta chains derived from one specimen sequenced in a study of T cells after posttransplantation cyclophosphamide. Assay used: immunoSEQ multiplex PCR; TCRdb lists only in-frame clones, some missing. The sample holds some 21,000 clones, roughly 98% seen once. The sample was naive CD8+ T cells sorted from PBMCs. The receptors shown here come from a man in his forties in good health, CMV-negative, and a related stem cell transplant donor.

V and J are TRBV28 and TRBJ1-1; D unresolved. Trimming removed 4 bases from V and 4 bases from J, with 10 bases in between. The CDR3 covers 13 residues. Germline V gene sequence: CDR1 MDHEN, CDR2 SYDVKM. This CDR3 is CASSWGESTEAFF. The CDR3 nucleotides read TGTGCCAGCAGTTGGGGAGAGAGCACTGAAGCTTTCTTT.

The CDR3 bases are TGTGCCAGCTCACTTGTAGGGAGCTCCTACAATGAGCAGTTCTTC. It translates to CASSLVGSSYNEQFF. The J gene is TRBJ2-1, the V gene TRBV9, with D possibly being TRBD2 (5 bases). This CDR3 comprises 15 residues. The germline V and J ends were trimmed by 7 bases and 0 bases, with 14 bases remaining between them. Germline-derived CDR1 and CDR2 are SGDLS and YYNGEE.

Points on this clone: At one end the junction does not follow the germline gene, possibly because of a read error. This rearrangement joins TRBV7-7 to TRBJ1-5, with TRBD1 matching over 9 bases. Germline V gives CDR1 SSHAT, CDR2 FNYEAQ (reference sequence). This CDR3 has 19 residues. CDR3 coding DNA: TGTGCTAGCAGCTCGGGCCGGGACAGGGATAGCCCGAGCAATCAGCCCCAGCATTTT. Encoded protein: CASSSGRDRDSPSNQPQHF.

This clone was found once. The chain employs TRBV27 and TRBJ1-1; D is unclear. Germline values: CDR1 MNHEY, CDR2 SMNVEV (reference sequence). CDR3 size: 13 residues. V lost 0 bases and J 7 bases, leaving 9 bases between the germline ends. Here the CDR3 DNA reads TGTGCCAGCAGTTTATCGTACGGGGATGAAGCTTTCTTT. It codes for CASSLSYGDEAFF.

The chain links TRBV28 to TRBJ1-2, with 7 bases identical to TRBD1. V dropped 6 bases and J dropped 7; count of bases not matched to a gene: 8. CDR3 size: 13 residues. Germline CDR1 MDHEN, CDR2 SYDVKM. CDR3: CASRGKGARGYTF. The CDR3 DNA follows: TGTGCCAGCAGGGGGAAGGGGGCGCGTGGCTACACCTTC.

This chain connects TRBV5-1 to TRBJ2-1; D not resolved. The CDR3 spans 13 residues. Trimming took off 0 bases at V and 3 bases at J, with 4 bases between the two ends. Germline CDR1 reads SGHRS; CDR2 reads YFSETQ. The CDR3 is CASSLERYNEQFF. The CDR3 DNA reads TGCGCCAGCAGCTTGGAGCGCTACAATGAGCAGTTCTTC.

The chain employs TRBV27 and TRBJ2-7; TRBD1 aligns across 8 bases. V gave up 0 bases and J gave up 1 base; unmatched junction bases: 5. The V gene's germline CDR1 is MNHEY and CDR2 SMNVEV (reference sequence). This CDR3 region has 16 residues. The CDR3: CASSLSPGGISYEQYF. CDR3 DNA sequence: TGTGCCAGCAGTTTATCGCCAGGGGGCATTTCCTACGAGCAGTACTTC.

This clone appeared once. The chain couples TRBV7-2 to TRBJ2-4; D is perhaps TRBD1 (5 bases). V was clipped by 1 base and J by 6 bases, with 13 bases between them. The CDR3 has 15 residues. Germline CDR1 and CDR2: SGHTA and FQGNSA. CDR3 in DNA: TGTGCCAGCAGCTTAGTAGGGGAAATGATAAACATTCAGTACTTC. It yields the protein CASSLVGEMINIQYF.

The chain uses TRBV15 and TRBJ2-7, with D hard to call. Trimming cost V 0 bases and J 2 bases, with 8 bases left between them. This CDR3 region has 14 residues. Germline V gene lookup returns CDR1 LNHNV and CDR2 YYDKDF (reference sequence). The CDR3 coding sequence is TGTGCCACCAGCAGAGACAGGTTCGCCTACGAGCAGTACTTC. Its translation: CATSRDRFAYEQYF.

The rearrangement links TRBV7-9 to TRBJ2-3, with TRBD2 matching over 9 bases. With 1 base clipped from V and 1 base from J, the junction kept 3 bases outside the gene matches. Per germline, CDR1 SEHNR and CDR2 FQNEAQ (reference sequence). This CDR3 has 16 amino acids. DNA of the CDR3: TGTGCCAGCAGCTTAGATAGCGGGAGTGGCACAGATACGCAGTATTTT. Translating it yields CASSLDSGSGTDTQYF.

This chain joins TRBV5-6 and TRBJ2-3; TRBD1 is a possible D gene (5 bases). The CDR3 consists of 17 residues. Deletions cut 1 base from V and 4 bases from J, with 19 bases between. Germline V gene lookup returns CDR1 SGHDT and CDR2 YYEEEE. The CDR3 protein is CASSLHFGAGVPDTQYF. The CDR3 DNA sequence: TGTGCCAGCAGCTTGCACTTTGGGGCAGGTGTGCCAGATACGCAGTATTTT.

The V call is TRBV19, the J call TRBJ2-5; 9 nucleotides agree with TRBD2. Germline CDR1 is LNHDA and CDR2 is SQIVND (reference sequence). The CDR3 consists of 16 residues. V gave up 4 bases and J gave up 3 bases; unmatched junction bases: 9. CDR3 bases: TGTGCCAGTAGTAGAGAGGTAGCGGGAGTTGAAGAGACCCAGTACTTC. Translating it yields CASSREVAGVEETQYF.

V usage is TRBV28 and J usage is TRBJ1-6; 9 bases match TRBD1. Losses at the gene ends were 5 bases for V and 5 bases for J; bases not matched to a gene: 7. CDR1 and CDR2 (germline): MDHEN, SYDVKM. The CDR3 extends over 16 amino acids. The CDR3 loop is CASSPAGTGNNSPLHF. The CDR3, as DNA: TGTGCCAGCAGTCCGGCCGGGACAGGGAATAATTCACCCCTCCACTTT.